Reported below is one T cell receptor (beta chain). Its antigen remains unidentified. Average purity of the negatively selected CD4+ T cells was 95% to 98%. Here immunoSEQ multiplex PCR was the method, and the copy in TCRdb shows in-frame clones only, minus some. The table includes about 89,000 clones, roughly 86% detected once. The sample originates from a study of T cell repertoires and HLA-DP antigens. The overall study: One alloantigen had about nine groove amino acid differences from self, the other one.

Overall study results and limits: Against one allele, clones undetected before culture averaged roughly 35%; against the other, 50.6%. Antigen presentation used HeLa cells, with total CD4+ cells responding.

V was shortened by 3 bases and J by 8 bases, with 16 bases between the two germline ends. Germline V gives CDR1 SEHNR, CDR2 FQNEAQ (reference sequence). The CDR3 has 14 amino acids. The source material was CD4+ T cells from PBMCs. The chain links TRBV7-9 to TRBJ1-2; D possibly corresponds to TRBD1 (5 bases). The receptor comes from a middle-aged man in good health and CMV-seronegative. The DNA of the CDR3 is TGTGCCAGCAGCTTTGAACAGGCAACCTCGGGCTACACCTTC. It is translated as CASSFEQATSGYTF.